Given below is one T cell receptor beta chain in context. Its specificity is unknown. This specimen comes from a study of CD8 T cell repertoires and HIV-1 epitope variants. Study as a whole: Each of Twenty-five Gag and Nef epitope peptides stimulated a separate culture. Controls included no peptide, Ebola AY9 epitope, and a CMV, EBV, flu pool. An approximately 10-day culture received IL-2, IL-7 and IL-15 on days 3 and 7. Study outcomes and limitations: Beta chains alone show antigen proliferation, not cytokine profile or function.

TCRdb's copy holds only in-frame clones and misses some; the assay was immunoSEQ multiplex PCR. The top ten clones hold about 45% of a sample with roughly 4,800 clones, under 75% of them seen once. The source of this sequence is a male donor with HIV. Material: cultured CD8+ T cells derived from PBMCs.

Written as DNA, the CDR3 is TGTGCCAGCACCGAGGGACAGCGAGACTCCCAAGGGCAGTTCTTC. It yields the protein CASTEGQRDSQGQFF. The chain employs TRBV5-4 and TRBJ2-1; 7 nucleotides align to TRBD1. Germline values: CDR1 SGHNT, CDR2 YYREEE (reference sequence). The CDR3 contains 15 residues. V trimming: 6 bases; J trimming: 12 bases; junction bases outside the gene matches: 18. The complete variable domain, with remaining parts taken from reference TRBV5-4 and TRBJ2-1, reads ETGVTQSPTHLIKTRGQQVTLRCSSQSGHNTVSWYQQALGQGPQFIFQYYREEENGRGNFPPRFSGLQFPNYSSELNVNALELDDSALYLCASTEGQRDSQGQFFGPGTRLTVL.